The entry that follows covers one T cell receptor (beta chain) sequence. This entry belongs to a study of CD8+CD57+ T cells in acquired aplastic anemia. About the research overall: DNA per sorted CD4+ or CD8+ sample ranged 0.2 to 27.4 ug, averaging roughly 3.2 ug. Average CD4+ read depth in healthy donors was around 9.9 million reads.

CDR1 WSHSY and CDR2 SAAADI come from the germline V gene. V was shortened by 0 bases and J by 7 bases, with 16 bases between the two germline ends. The CDR3 is 17 residues long. Using genomic DNA as the template, TCR beta VDJ and CDR3 profiling was carried out. MiXCR was run by TCRdb on the reads, yielding one entry per CDR3 protein. This sample has about 80,000 distinct CDR3 sequences, with around 44% found just once. The rearrangement uses TRBV10-2 and TRBJ1-6, with a possible D match to TRBD1 (5 bases). The sequence was obtained from a human donor in good health, serving as a control. Material: sorted CD4+, CD8+, or CD8+CD57+ T cells (not recorded which) from PBMCs. This CDR3 reads CASSESMGRVFNSPLHF. CDR3 nucleotides: TGCGCCAGCAGTGAGTCGATGGGGCGTGTTTTCAATTCACCCCTCCACTTT.